The 20 T cell receptor beta chains given below trace back to one sample, sequenced in a study of blood T cell repertoires in COVID-19 (dated by TCRdb to between 2020 and 2021). Library generation was performed with the immunoSEQ multiplex PCR assay. The immuneACCESS repertoire file appears here via TCRdb, limited to in-frame rearrangements. These files lack a portion of the clones; in checked studies, under half of the deficit traces to unresolved V genes, and the cause of the others is not known. Within this sample are 280,000 or so clones, with 80% to 90% of them counted one time only. The biggest ten clones account for under 2.5% of the sample. Material: PBMCs or T cells enriched from blood (not recorded which). The receptors shown here come from a man younger than 45 who had recovered from COVID-19.

V gene TRBV5-8 combines with J gene TRBJ1-5; 9 nucleotides agree with TRBD1. Germline lookup yields CDR1 SGHTS and CDR2 YDEGEE. The CDR3 covers 15 residues. Germline trimming cut 4 bases from V and 5 bases from J; bases unmatched to any gene: 7. In nucleotides, the CDR3 is TGTGCCAGCAGCCGGGGGACAGGGAAACATCAGCCCCAGCATTTT. Translated, it gives CASSRGTGKHQPQHF.

The V call is TRBV4-2, the J call TRBJ1-6, with a possible D match to TRBD1 (5 bases). The V gene's germline CDR1 is LGHNA and CDR2 YNFKEQ. Trimming took 1 base from V and 10 from J, leaving 11 bases between them. CDR3 length equals 14 residues. DNA for the CDR3: TGTGCCAGCAGCCAAGCAAAGGGGAACTCACCCCTCCACTTT. Residues: CASSQAKGNSPLHF.

This clone has only a few counts. The chain combines TRBV7-2 with TRBJ1-1, with D possibly being TRBD1 (6 bases). There are 15 residues in the CDR3. Germline CDR1 SGHTA, CDR2 FQGNSA. With 2 bases removed from V and 7 bases from J, the gap between germline ends came to 17 bases. The CDR3 here is CASSLIQGNADEAFF. In nucleotides, the CDR3 is TGTGCCAGCAGCTTAATCCAGGGGAACGCTGATGAAGCTTTCTTT.

The J gene is TRBJ2-7, the V gene TRBV10-3; D gene ambiguous. Trimming cost V 3 bases and J 2 bases, with 8 bases left between them. CDR1 ENHRY and CDR2 SYGVKD come from the germline V gene. CDR3 size: 13 residues. The CDR3 protein is CAISDRFPYEQYF. The CDR3 DNA follows: TGTGCCATCAGTGACAGGTTTCCCTACGAGCAGTACTTC.

The chain couples TRBV10-2 to TRBJ1-5; D may be TRBD1 (6 bases). V was trimmed by 5 bases and J by 7 bases, leaving 12 bases between them. Looked up from germline, CDR1 is WSHSY and CDR2 is SAAADI. The CDR3 is 13 residues long. CDR3: CASSLAGDQPQHF. CDR3 nucleotide sequence: TGCGCCAGCAGTTTGGCAGGGGACCAGCCCCAGCATTTT.

The V and J genes are TRBV4-3 and TRBJ1-1, with a tentative D call TRBD1 (6 bases). This CDR3 comprises 15 residues. The V gene's germline CDR1 is LGHNA and CDR2 YSLEER. Trimming stripped 1 base from V and 4 bases from J, with 13 bases between. CDR3 sequence: CASSQVRGGVTEAFF. CDR3 DNA: TGCGCCAGCAGCCAAGTGAGGGGGGGGGTCACTGAAGCTTTCTTT.

J is TRBJ2-3 and V is TRBV7-9, with D possibly matching TRBD2 (7 bases). Trimming pared 5 bases from V and 6 bases from J, leaving 21 bases between. There are 16 residues in the CDR3. CDR1 is SEHNR, CDR2 FQNEAQ, per germline (reference sequence). The CDR3 sequence is CASSPAGGLNRDTQYF. The CDR3 DNA follows: TGTGCCAGCAGCCCGGCCGGGGGGCTCAATCGGGATACGCAGTATTTT.

The chain couples TRBV2 to TRBJ2-5; TRBD2 matches at 7 bases. With V trimmed by 7 bases and J by 2 bases, 10 bases remained unmatched. Germline CDR1 reads SNHLY; CDR2 reads FYNNEI. This CDR3 contains 15 residues. The CDR3 here is CASTFLGRGQETQYF. CDR3 DNA: TGTGCCAGCACTTTTCTTGGGCGGGGGCAAGAGACCCAGTACTTC.

The chain employs TRBV20-1 and TRBJ1-2; D ambiguous. This CDR3 region has 12 residues. Germline CDR1 reads DFQATT; CDR2 reads SNEGSKA (reference sequence). Trimming left V 3 bases short and J 4 bases short, with 9 bases between. CDR3 nucleotides: TGCAGTGCTAGTCTACCGCTCTATGGCTACACCTTC. Amino acids: CSASLPLYGYTF.

The CDR3 region is CASSVTLSYGYTF. Written as DNA, the CDR3 is TGTGCCAGCAGCGTAACCCTTTCCTACGGCTACACCTTC. The V and J genes are TRBV9 and TRBJ1-2; D ambiguous. There are 13 residues in the CDR3. Germline V gene lookup returns CDR1 SGDLS and CDR2 YYNGEE. Trimming removed 1 base at V and 8 bases at J, with 12 bases between.

DNA for the CDR3: TGTGCCAGCAGCCAAGCCCAGAACACCGGGGAGCTGTTTTTT. This gives the protein CASSQAQNTGELFF. The rearrangement links TRBV3-1 (or the pseudogene TRBV3-2) to TRBJ2-2; D uncertain. Germline CDR1 is LGHDT and CDR2 is YNNKEL (reference sequence). Trimming stripped 1 base from V and 1 base from J, with 4 bases between. This CDR3 is built from 14 residues.

This clone was picked up a small number of times. This chain uses TRBV9 with TRBJ2-1; 7 bases are shared with TRBD2. Germline V CDR1 and CDR2: SGDLS, YYNGEE. V lost 3 bases to trimming and J lost 5 bases; unmatched junction nucleotides: 8. CDR3 length equals 15 residues. The CDR3 region is CASSEQTSRNNEQFF. CDR3 in DNA: TGTGCCAGCAGCGAACAGACTAGCCGAAACAATGAGCAGTTCTTC.

This clone was seen only once. V usage is TRBV6-5 and J usage is TRBJ1-2, with D maybe TRBD1 (5 bases). Trimming removed 2 bases from V and 2 bases from J, with 6 bases in between. The CDR3 spans 13 residues. Germline CDR1 is MNHEY and CDR2 is SVGAGI. CDR3 nucleotide sequence: TGTGCCAGCAGTTACACAGGAAACTATGGCTACACCTTC. Its protein product is CASSYTGNYGYTF.

This CDR3 is CASSLSGGNTGELFF. DNA of the CDR3: TGCGCCAGCAGCTTGTCGGGGGGCAACACCGGGGAGCTGTTTTTT. The J gene is TRBJ2-2, the V gene TRBV5-1; a weak D match, TRBD2 (7 bases). CDR3 length: 15 amino acids. Germline CDR1 is SGHRS and CDR2 is YFSETQ. The germline V and J ends were trimmed by 1 base and 2 bases, with 9 bases remaining between them.

The gene calls are TRBV5-8 and TRBJ2-5; D might be TRBD2 (6 bases). The V end lost 5 bases, the J end lost 1 base, and 15 bases lay between the germline ends. This CDR3 has 15 amino acids. Germline CDR1 is SGHTS and CDR2 is YDEGEE. The CDR3, as DNA: TGTGCCAGCAGTTCCGGAGCGGGCCCCCAAGAGACCCAGTACTTC. Translating it yields CASSSGAGPQETQYF.

The rearrangement joins TRBV24-1 to TRBJ1-2; 8 bases map to TRBD1. Germline-derived CDR1 and CDR2 are KGHDR and SFDVKD. V dropped 3 bases and J dropped 6; count of bases not matched to a gene: 5. The CDR3 length is 14 residues. The CDR3 loop reads CATSDPSRGHGYTF. The CDR3 nucleotides are TGTGCCACCAGTGATCCGTCCAGGGGGCATGGCTACACCTTC.

This clone was counted once. The CDR3 DNA sequence: TGCGCCAGCAGGCGGGGTAGTAATGGCAATCAGCCCCAGCATTTT. This gives the protein CASRRGSNGNQPQHF. The rearrangement links TRBV10-2 to TRBJ1-5; D unclear. Per the germline V gene, CDR1 is WSHSY and CDR2 is SAAADI. V gave up 6 bases and J gave up 2 bases, with 14 bases separating them. The CDR3 length is 15 residues.

The chain recombines TRBV5-1 with TRBJ2-7; 12 bases line up with TRBD2. With 5 bases clipped from V and 4 bases from J, the junction kept 4 bases outside the gene matches. Germline assignment: CDR1 SGHRS and CDR2 YFSETQ. This CDR3 has 14 amino acids. The CDR3 nucleotides read TGCGCCAGCAGGTCACTAGCGGGGGGATACGAGCAGTACTTC. Protein sequence: CASRSLAGGYEQYF.

The rearrangement uses TRBV25-1 and TRBJ2-7; D might be TRBD2 (5 bases). The germline V and J ends were trimmed by 3 bases and 1 base, with 16 bases remaining between them. Germline CDR1 MGHDK, CDR2 SYGVNS. There are 16 residues in the CDR3. This chain's CDR3 is CASSDLAGTGSYEQYF. CDR3 bases: TGTGCCAGCAGTGACTTGGCGGGCACGGGGTCCTACGAGCAGTACTTC.

V usage is TRBV15 and J usage is TRBJ2-1, with D possibly being TRBD2 (6 bases). V shed 3 bases and J shed 2 bases, with 11 bases lying between them. The germline CDR1 and CDR2 sequences are LNHNV and YYDKDF (reference sequence). The CDR3 loop spans 15 amino acids. The CDR3, as DNA: TGTGCCACCAGCAGGGACGGGGGAGCCTACAATGAGCAGTTCTTC. Its translation is CATSRDGGAYNEQFF.